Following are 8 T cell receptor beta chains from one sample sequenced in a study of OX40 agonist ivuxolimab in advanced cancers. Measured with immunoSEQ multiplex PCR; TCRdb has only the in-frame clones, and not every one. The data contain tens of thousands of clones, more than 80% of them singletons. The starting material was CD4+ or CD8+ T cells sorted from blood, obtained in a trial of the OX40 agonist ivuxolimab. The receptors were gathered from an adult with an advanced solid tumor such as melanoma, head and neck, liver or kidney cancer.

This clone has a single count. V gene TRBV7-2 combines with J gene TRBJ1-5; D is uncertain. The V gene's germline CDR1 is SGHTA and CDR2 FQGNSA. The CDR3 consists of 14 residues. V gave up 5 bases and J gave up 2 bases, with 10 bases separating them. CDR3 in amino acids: CASSPGRGNQPQHF. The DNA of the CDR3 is TGTGCCAGCAGCCCCGGAAGGGGCAATCAGCCCCAGCATTTT.

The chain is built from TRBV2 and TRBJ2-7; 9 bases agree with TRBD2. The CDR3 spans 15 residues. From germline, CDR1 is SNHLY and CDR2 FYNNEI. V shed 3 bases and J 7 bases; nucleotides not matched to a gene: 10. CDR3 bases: TGTGCCAGCAGTGACTCCGCGGGAGGGCCTGGGGAGCAGTACTTC. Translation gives CASSDSAGGPGEQYF.

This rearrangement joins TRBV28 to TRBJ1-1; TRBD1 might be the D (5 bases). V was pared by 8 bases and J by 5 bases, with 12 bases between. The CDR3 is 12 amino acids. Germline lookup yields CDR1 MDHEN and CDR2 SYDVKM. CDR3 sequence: CASGEGWTEAFF. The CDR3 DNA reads TGTGCCAGCGGAGAGGGGTGGACTGAAGCTTTCTTT.

The CDR3 DNA follows: TGTGCCAGCAGCTTACGAGGGGAGCTGTTTTTT. This codes for CASSLRGELFF. The chain combines TRBV5-6 with TRBJ2-2, with D uncertain. V dropped 2 bases and J dropped 8 bases, with 4 bases sitting between them. Germline CDR1 is SGHDT and CDR2 is YYEEEE. CDR3 length: 11 amino acids.

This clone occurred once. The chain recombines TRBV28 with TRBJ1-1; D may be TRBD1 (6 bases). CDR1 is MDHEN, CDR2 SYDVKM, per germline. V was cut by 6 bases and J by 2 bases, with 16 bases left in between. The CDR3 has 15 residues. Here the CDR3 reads CASRVAGARNTEAFF. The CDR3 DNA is TGTGCCAGCAGGGTCGCGGGGGCGCGTAACACTGAAGCTTTCTTT. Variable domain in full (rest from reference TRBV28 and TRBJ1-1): DVKVTQSSRYLVKRTGEKVFLECVQDMDHENMFWYRQDPGLGLRLIYFSYDVKMKEKGDIPEGYSVSREKKERFSLILESASTNQTSMYLCASRVAGARNTEAFFGQGTRLTVV.

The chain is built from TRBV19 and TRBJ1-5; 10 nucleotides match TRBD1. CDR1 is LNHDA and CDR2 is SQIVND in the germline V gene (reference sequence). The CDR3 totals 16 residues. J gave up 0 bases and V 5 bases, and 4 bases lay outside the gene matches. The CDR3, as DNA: TGTGCCAGTAGTTTGGGGACAGGGGTTAGCAATCAGCCCCAGCATTTT. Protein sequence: CASSLGTGVSNQPQHF.

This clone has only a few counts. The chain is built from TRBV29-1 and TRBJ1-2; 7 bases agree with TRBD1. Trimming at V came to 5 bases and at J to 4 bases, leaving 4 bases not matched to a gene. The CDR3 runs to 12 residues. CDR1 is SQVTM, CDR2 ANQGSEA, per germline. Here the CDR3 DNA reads TGCAGCGTTCAGGGACAGACCTATGGCTACACCTTC. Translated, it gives CSVQGQTYGYTF.

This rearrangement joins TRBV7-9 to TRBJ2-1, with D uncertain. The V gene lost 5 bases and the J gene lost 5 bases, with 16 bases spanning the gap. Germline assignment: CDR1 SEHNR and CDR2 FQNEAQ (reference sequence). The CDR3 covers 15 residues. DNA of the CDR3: TGTGCCAGCAGCCCGTGGGTTCAGGATGACAATGAGCAGTTCTTC. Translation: CASSPWVQDDNEQFF.